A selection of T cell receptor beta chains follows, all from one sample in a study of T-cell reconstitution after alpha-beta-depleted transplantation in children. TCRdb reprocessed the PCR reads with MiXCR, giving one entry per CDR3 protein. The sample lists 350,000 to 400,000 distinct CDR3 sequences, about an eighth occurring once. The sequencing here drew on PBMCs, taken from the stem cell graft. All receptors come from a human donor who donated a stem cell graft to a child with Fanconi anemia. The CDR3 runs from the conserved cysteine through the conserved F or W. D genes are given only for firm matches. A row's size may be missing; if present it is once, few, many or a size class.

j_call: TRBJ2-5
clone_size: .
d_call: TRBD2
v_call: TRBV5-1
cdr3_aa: CASSPTGTSDETQYF
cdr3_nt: TGCGCCAGCAGCCCAACCGGGACTAGCGACGAGACCCAGTACTTC

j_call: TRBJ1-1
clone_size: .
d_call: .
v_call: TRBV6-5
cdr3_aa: CASYPTGRTEAFF
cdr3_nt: TGTGCCAGTTACCCGACAGGAAGGACTGAAGCTTTCTTT

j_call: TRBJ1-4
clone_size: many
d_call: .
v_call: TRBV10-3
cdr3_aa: CAISAQAGLNEKLFF
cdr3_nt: TGTGCCATCAGTGCCCAGGCCGGCCTGAATGAAAAACTGTTTTTT

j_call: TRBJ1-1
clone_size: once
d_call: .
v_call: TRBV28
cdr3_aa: CASSFPTDGRAGFGGTEAFF
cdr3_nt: TGTGCCAGCAGTTTCCCCACGGACGGTAGAGCGGGGTTTGGTGGCACTGAAGCTTTCTTT

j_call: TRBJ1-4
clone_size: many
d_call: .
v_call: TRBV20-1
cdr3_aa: CSASPGYGEKLFF
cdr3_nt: TGCAGTGCTAGCCCAGGGTATGGAGAAAAACTGTTTTTT

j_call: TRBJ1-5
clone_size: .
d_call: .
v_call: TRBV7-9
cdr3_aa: CASSPSGGQPQHF
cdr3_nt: TGTGCCAGCAGCCCCTCGGGTGGTCAGCCCCAGCATTTT

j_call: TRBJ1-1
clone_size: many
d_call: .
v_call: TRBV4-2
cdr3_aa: CASSPKAGTEAFF
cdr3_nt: TGTGCCAGCAGCCCCAAGGCCGGAACTGAAGCTTTCTTT

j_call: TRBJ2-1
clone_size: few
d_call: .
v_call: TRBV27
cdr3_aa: CASSRDSNEQFF
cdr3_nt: TGTGCCAGCAGCCGGGACTCCAATGAGCAGTTCTTC

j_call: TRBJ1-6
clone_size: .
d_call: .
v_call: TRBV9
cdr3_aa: CASSGPDNSPLHF
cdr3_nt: TGTGCCAGCTCCGGACCGGATAATTCACCCCTCCACTTT

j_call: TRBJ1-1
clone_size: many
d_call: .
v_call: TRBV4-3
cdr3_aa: CASSQDWAANTEAFF
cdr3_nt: TGCGCCAGCAGCCAAGATTGGGCAGCGAACACTGAAGCTTTCTTT

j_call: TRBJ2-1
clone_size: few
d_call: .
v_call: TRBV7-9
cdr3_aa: CASSAQQGDEQFF
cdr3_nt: TGTGCCAGCAGCGCCCAGCAGGGAGATGAGCAGTTCTTC

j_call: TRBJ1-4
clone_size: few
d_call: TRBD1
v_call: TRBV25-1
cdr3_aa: CASSDTGQVDEKLFF
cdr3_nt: TGTGCCAGCAGTGATACGGGACAGGTCGACGAAAAACTGTTTTTT

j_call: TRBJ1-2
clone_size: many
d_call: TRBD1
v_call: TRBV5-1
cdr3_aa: CASGTGYDYGYTF
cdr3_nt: TGCGCCAGCGGGACAGGGTACGACTATGGCTACACCTTC

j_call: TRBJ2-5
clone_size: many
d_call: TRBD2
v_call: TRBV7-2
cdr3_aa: CASSLRGGGETQYF
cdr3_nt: TGTGCCAGCAGCTTACGGGGGGGAGGGGAGACCCAGTACTTC

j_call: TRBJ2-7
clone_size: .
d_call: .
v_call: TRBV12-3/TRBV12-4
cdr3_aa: CASRLSLDRQYF
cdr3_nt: TGTGCCAGCAGACTGAGCCTTGACAGGCAGTACTTC

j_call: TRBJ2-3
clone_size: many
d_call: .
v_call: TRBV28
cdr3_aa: CASSSLAGGQDTQYF
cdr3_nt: TGTGCCAGCAGTTCCCTAGCCGGGGGGCAAGATACGCAGTATTTT

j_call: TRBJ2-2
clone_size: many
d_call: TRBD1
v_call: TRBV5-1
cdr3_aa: CASTRDRNTGELFF
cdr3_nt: TGCGCCAGCACCCGGGACAGGAACACCGGGGAGCTGTTTTTT

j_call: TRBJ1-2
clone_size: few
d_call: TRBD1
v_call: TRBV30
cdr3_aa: CAWRANRGGYTF
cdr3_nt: TGTGCCTGGCGAGCGAACAGGGGTGGCTACACCTTC

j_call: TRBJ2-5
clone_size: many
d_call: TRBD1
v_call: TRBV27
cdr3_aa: CASSMGPGWGQSTQETQYF
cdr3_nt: TGTGCCAGCAGTATGGGTCCGGGGTGGGGACAGAGTACCCAAGAGACCCAGTACTTC

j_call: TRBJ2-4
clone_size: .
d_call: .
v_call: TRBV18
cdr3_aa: CVSSPPGVGLKNIQYF
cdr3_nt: TGTGTCAGCTCACCACCGGGCGTTGGCTTAAAAAACATTCAGTACTTC

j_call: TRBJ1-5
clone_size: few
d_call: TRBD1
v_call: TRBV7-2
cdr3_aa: CASSLVSGQGSQPQHF
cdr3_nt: TGTGCCAGCAGCTTAGTTTCGGGACAGGGATCTCAGCCCCAGCATTTT

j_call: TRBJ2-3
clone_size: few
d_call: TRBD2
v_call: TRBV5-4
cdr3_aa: CASSFSGVAGAVTDTQYF
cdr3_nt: TGTGCCAGCAGCTTTAGCGGGGTCGCGGGGGCAGTCACAGATACGCAGTATTTT

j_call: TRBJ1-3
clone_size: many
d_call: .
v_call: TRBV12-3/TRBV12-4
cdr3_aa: CASRPDPGNTIYF
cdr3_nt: TGTGCCAGCAGGCCGGATCCGGGAAACACCATATATTTT

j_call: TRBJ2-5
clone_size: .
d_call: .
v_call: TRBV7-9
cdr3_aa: CASSPPQGRASQETQYF
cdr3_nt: TGTGCCAGCAGCCCACCCCAGGGCAGGGCAAGCCAAGAGACCCAGTACTTC

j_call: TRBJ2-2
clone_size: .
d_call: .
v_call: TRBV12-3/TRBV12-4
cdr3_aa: CTCSSPHRANGAGELFF
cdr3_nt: TGTACCTGCAGCAGCCCCCACAGGGCCAACGGGGCCGGGGAGCTGTTTTTT

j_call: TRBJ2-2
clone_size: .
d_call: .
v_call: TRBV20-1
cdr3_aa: CSAPVQGTYTSGELFF
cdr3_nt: TGCAGTGCTCCGGTGCAGGGGACGTATACTTCGGGGGAGCTGTTTTTT

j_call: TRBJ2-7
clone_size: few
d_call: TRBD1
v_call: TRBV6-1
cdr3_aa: CASSKPGQGDKYF
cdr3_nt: TGTGCCAGCAGCAAACCGGGACAGGGCGATAAGTACTTC

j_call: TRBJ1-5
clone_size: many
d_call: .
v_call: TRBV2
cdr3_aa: CASSDPQPQHF
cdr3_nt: TGTGCCAGCAGTGATCCGCAGCCCCAGCATTTT

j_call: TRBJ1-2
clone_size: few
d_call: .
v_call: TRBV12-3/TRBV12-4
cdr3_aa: CASSLALGYGYTF
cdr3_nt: TGTGCCAGCAGTTTAGCGCTTGGCTATGGCTACACCTTC

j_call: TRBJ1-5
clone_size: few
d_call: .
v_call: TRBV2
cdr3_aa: CASSDSGFNSNQPQHF
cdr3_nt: TGTGCCAGCAGTGACTCAGGGTTTAATAGCAATCAGCCCCAGCATTTT

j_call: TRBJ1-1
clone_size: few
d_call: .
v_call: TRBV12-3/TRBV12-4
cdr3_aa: CASLPLVNTEAFF
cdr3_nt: TGTGCCTCCCTCCCCCTGGTGAACACTGAAGCTTTCTTT

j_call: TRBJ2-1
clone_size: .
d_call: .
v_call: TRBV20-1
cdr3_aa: CSARYGDPRNGQFF
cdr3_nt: TGCAGTGCTAGATACGGGGATCCAAGAAATGGGCAGTTCTTC

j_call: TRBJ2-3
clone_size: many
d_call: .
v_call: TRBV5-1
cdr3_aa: CASSSRGTTDTQYF
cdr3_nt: TGCGCCAGCTCATCGAGGGGAACGACAGATACGCAGTATTTT

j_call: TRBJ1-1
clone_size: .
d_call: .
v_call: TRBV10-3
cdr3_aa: CAISEYQTENTEAFF
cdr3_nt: TGTGCCATCAGTGAGTACCAGACAGAGAACACTGAAGCTTTCTTT

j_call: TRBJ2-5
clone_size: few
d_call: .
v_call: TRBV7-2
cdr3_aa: CASSPRSQETQYF
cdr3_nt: TGTGCCAGCAGCCCGAGATCCCAAGAGACCCAGTACTTC

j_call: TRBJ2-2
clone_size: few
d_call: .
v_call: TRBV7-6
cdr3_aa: CASSSHLTGNTGELFF
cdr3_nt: TGTGCCAGCAGCTCTCACCTGACGGGCAACACCGGGGAGCTGTTTTTT

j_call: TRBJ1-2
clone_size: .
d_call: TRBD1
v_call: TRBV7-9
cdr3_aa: CASAPGTVDGYTF
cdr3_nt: TGTGCCAGCGCCCCGGGGACAGTTGATGGCTACACCTTC

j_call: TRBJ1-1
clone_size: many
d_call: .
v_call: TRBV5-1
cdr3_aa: CASSLRMNTEAFF
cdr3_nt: TGTGCCAGCAGCTTAAGGATGAACACTGAAGCTTTCTTT

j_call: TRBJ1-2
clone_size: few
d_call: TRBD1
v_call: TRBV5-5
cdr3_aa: CASRPGQENYGYTF
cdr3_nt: TGTGCCAGCAGACCGGGACAGGAGAACTATGGCTACACCTTC

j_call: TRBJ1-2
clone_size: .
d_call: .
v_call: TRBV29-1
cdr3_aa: CSVSTFGRENYGYTF
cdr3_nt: TGCAGCGTTAGCACTTTTGGACGGGAGAACTATGGCTACACCTTC

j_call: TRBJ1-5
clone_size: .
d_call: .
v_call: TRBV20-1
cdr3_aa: CSAWDLYDSNQPQHF
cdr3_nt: TGCAGTGCTTGGGATCTCTACGATAGCAATCAGCCCCAGCATTTT

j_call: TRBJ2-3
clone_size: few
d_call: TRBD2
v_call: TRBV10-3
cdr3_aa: CAISGGPSGGADTQYF
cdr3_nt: TGTGCCATCAGTGGAGGGCCTAGCGGGGGGGCAGATACGCAGTATTTT

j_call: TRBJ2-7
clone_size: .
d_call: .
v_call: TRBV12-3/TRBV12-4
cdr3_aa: CASSSRQASSYEQYF
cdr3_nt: TGTGCCAGCAGTTCCCGACAGGCATCGTCCTACGAGCAGTACTTC

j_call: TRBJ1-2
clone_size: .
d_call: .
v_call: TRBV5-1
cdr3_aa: CASSSGGLPGYTF
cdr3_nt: TGCGCCAGCAGCTCCGGAGGCCTACCCGGCTACACCTTC

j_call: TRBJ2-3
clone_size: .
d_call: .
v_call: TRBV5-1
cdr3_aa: CASSLGRAPDTQYF
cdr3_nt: TGCGCCAGCAGCTTGGGAAGGGCGCCAGATACGCAGTATTTT

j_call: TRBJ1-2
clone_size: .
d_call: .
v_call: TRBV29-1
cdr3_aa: CSVETTGLANYGYTF
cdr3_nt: TGCAGCGTTGAAACAACAGGATTAGCTAACTATGGCTACACCTTC

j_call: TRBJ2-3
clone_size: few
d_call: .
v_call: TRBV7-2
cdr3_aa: CASSLTGTGAITDTQYF
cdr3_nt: TGTGCCAGCAGCTTGACCGGGACTGGGGCCATCACAGATACGCAGTATTTT

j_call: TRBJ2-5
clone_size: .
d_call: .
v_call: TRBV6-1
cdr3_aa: CASSAGLFQETQYF
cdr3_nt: TGTGCCAGCAGTGCGGGACTCTTCCAAGAGACCCAGTACTTC